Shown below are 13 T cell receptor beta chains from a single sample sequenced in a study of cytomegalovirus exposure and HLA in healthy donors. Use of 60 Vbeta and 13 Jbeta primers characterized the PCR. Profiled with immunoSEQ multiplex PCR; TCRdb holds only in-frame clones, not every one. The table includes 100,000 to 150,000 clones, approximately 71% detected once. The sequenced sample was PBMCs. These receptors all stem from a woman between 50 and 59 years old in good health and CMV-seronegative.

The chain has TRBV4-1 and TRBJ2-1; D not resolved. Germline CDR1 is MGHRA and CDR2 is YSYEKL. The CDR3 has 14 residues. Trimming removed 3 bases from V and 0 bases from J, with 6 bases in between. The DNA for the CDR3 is TGCGCCAGCAGCCACCCGAGCTCCTACAATGAGCAGTTCTTC. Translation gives CASSHPSSYNEQFF.

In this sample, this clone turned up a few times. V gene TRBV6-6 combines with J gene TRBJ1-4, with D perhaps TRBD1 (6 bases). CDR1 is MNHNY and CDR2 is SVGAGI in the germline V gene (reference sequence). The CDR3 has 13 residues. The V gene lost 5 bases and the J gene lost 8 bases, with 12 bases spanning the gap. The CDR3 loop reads CASSPGHIEKLFF. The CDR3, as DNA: TGTGCCAGCAGTCCGGGACACATAGAAAAACTGTTTTTT.

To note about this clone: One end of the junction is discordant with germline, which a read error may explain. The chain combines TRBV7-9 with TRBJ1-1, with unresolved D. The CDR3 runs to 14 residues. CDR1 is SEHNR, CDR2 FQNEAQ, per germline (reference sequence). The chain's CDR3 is CSSSLENSHTEAFF. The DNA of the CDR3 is TGTTCCAGCAGCTTAGAGAACAGCCACACTGAAGCTTTCTTT.

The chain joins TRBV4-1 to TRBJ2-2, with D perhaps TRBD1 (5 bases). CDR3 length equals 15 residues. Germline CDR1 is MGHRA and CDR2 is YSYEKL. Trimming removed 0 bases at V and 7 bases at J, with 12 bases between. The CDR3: CASSQEDSGLGELFF. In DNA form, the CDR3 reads TGCGCCAGCAGCCAAGAGGATTCAGGGCTCGGGGAGCTGTTTTTT.

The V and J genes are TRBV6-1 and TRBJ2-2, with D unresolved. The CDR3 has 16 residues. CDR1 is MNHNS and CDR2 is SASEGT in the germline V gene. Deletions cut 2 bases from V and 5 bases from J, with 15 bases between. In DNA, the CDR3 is TGTGCCAGCAGTGAATATGGCACGGGTTTGACCGGGGAGCTGTTTTTT. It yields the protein CASSEYGTGLTGELFF.

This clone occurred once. CDR3 sequence: CASSFAQGTSDTQYF. The CDR3 DNA sequence: TGTGCCAGCAGCTTTGCACAGGGGACTTCCGATACGCAGTATTTT. The gene calls are TRBV11-3 and TRBJ2-3, with D tentatively TRBD1 (7 bases). V was cut by 3 bases and J by 6 bases, with 16 bases left in between. Germline lookup yields CDR1 SGHNT and CDR2 YENEEA. This CDR3 spans 15 amino acids.

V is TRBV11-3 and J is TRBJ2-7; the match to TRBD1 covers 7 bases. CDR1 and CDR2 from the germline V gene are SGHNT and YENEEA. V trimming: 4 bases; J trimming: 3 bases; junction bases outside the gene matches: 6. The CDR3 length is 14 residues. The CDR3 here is CASSSRQGYYEQYF. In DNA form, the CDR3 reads TGTGCCAGCAGCTCCCGACAGGGTTACTACGAGCAGTACTTC.

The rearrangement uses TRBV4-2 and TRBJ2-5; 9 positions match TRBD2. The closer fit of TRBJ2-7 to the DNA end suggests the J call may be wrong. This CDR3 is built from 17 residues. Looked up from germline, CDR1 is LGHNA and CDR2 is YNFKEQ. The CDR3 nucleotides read TGTGCCAGCAGCCAAGGTAAGGGGCTAGCGGGAAAATACGAGCAGTACTTC. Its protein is CASSQGKGLAGKYEQYF.

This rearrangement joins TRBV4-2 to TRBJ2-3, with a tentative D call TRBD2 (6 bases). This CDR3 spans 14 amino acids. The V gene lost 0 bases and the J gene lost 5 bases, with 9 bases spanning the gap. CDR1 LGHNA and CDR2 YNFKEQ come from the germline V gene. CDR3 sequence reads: CASSQELAGDTQYF. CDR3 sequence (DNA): TGTGCCAGCAGCCAAGAACTAGCAGGAGATACGCAGTATTTT.

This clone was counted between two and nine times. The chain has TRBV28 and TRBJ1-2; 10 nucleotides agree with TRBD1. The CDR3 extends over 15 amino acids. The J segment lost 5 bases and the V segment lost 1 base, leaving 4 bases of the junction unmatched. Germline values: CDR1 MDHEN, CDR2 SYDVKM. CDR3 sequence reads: CASSLSPGQGYGYTF. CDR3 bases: TGTGCCAGCAGTTTATCACCGGGACAGGGGTATGGCTACACCTTC.

CDR3 DNA sequence: TGTGCCAGCAGGAGAGCGGGGTCCTACAATGAGCAGTTCTTC. It codes for CASRRAGSYNEQFF. V usage is TRBV6-5 and J usage is TRBJ2-1; 7 bases agree with TRBD2. CDR3 length equals 14 residues. The J segment lost 1 base and the V segment lost 6 bases, leaving 3 bases of the junction unmatched. Looked up from germline, CDR1 is MNHEY and CDR2 is SVGAGI.

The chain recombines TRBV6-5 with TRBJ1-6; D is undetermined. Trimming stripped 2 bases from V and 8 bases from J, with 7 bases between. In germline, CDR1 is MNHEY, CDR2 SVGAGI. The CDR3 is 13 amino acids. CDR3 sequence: CASSYQMDSPLHF. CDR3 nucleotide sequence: TGTGCCAGCAGTTACCAGATGGATTCACCCCTCCACTTT.

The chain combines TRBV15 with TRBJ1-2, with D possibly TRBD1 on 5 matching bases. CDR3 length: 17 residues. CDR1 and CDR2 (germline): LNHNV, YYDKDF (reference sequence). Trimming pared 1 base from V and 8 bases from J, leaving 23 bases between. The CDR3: CATSRAIGVGGSLGYTF. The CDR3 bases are TGTGCCACCAGCAGAGCTATAGGGGTAGGAGGGTCGCTAGGCTACACCTTC.